The 13 T cell receptor beta chains in this list originate from one sample, sequenced in a study of PD-L1 blockade in urothelial cancer. Sample time point: pretreatment peripheral blood. TCRdb keeps only in-frame clones here, not all; method: immunoSEQ multiplex PCR. Of tens of thousands of clones detected, around 83% appear once; the ten largest clones hold 9% to 9.5%. The sequenced sample was PBMCs, obtained around atezolizumab (anti-PD-L1) treatment. These receptor sequences come from a woman between 70 and 85 years old with urothelial cancer.

The CDR3 nucleotides read TGTGCCAGCTCACCATTGGCAGGGAGGACGGAAGCTTTCTTT. Protein product: CASSPLAGRTEAFF. The rearrangement uses TRBV18 and TRBJ1-1; perhaps TRBD1 as D (5 bases). The CDR3 loop spans 14 amino acids. Per the germline V gene, CDR1 is KGHSH and CDR2 is LQKENI. V was cut by 2 bases and J by 8 bases, with 15 bases left in between.

This rearrangement joins TRBV10-2 to TRBJ1-2; 9 bases fit TRBD1. The V segment lost 3 bases and the J segment 11 bases; nucleotides outside the gene matches: 7. CDR1 is WSHSY and CDR2 is SAAADI in the germline V gene. The CDR3 has 13 amino acids. DNA for the CDR3: TGCGCCAGCAGTGAAGCGGACAGGGGATCTTACACCTTC. This encodes CASSEADRGSYTF.

This chain uses TRBV27 with TRBJ2-7, with a tentative D call TRBD1 (7 bases). V lost 5 bases, J lost 6 bases, and 20 bases lay in between. Germline CDR1 is MNHEY and CDR2 is SMNVEV (reference sequence). This CDR3 spans 15 amino acids. This CDR3 reads CASSKHRGGSGEQYF. As DNA, the CDR3 is TGTGCCAGCAGTAAACACAGGGGAGGATCGGGCGAGCAGTACTTC.

The V gene is TRBV10-3, the J gene TRBJ2-3, with 10 bases aligning to TRBD2. The CDR3 totals 15 residues. In germline, CDR1 is ENHRY, CDR2 SYGVKD. Trimming took 6 bases from V and 2 from J; bases not matched to a gene: 5. CDR3 residues: CAISRLAGATDTQYF. CDR3 coding DNA: TGTGCCATCAGCCGTCTAGCGGGGGCCACAGATACGCAGTATTTT.

The rearrangement joins TRBV28 to TRBJ2-2; TRBD1 matches 10 bases. The CDR3 loop spans 16 amino acids. Per the germline V gene, CDR1 is MDHEN and CDR2 is SYDVKM. With V trimmed by 6 bases and J by 4 bases, 8 bases remained unmatched. CDR3 in amino acids: CASRSRQGAGTGELFF. DNA of the CDR3: TGTGCCAGCAGGTCAAGACAGGGGGCGGGCACCGGGGAGCTGTTTTTT.

The chain employs TRBV4-1 and TRBJ2-3; D is unclear. This CDR3 has 14 amino acids. V was trimmed by 4 bases and J by 0 bases, leaving 8 bases between them. Germline V gene data show CDR1 as MGHRA and CDR2 as YSYEKL. The chain's CDR3 is CASSPLTSTDTQYF. CDR3 DNA sequence: TGCGCCAGCAGCCCTTTAACTAGCACAGATACGCAGTATTTT.

This sequence joins TRBV5-1 and TRBJ1-2; 9 bases are a match to TRBD1. The V segment lost 1 base and the J segment 4 bases; nucleotides outside the gene matches: 8. The CDR3 is 16 amino acids. Germline V gene sequence: CDR1 SGHRS, CDR2 YFSETQ. DNA of the CDR3: TGCGCCAGCAGCTTGAGCTGGACAGGGGAATCCTATGGCTACACCTTC. Translated: CASSLSWTGESYGYTF.

A word on this clone: Because the CDR3's place on the DNA is in doubt, the DNA is left out and the CDR3 is given as listed by TCRdb. The rearrangement links TRBV28 to TRBJ1-4; the table's D call of TRBD1 was not tested on the DNA. CDR1 is MDHEN and CDR2 is SYDVKM in the germline V gene. The CDR3 is 15 amino acids long, termini counted. CDR3 protein: CASSSSGQPNEKLFF.

This sequence joins TRBV7-9 and TRBJ2-1, with TRBD1 matching over 8 bases. Germline lookup yields CDR1 SEHNR and CDR2 FQNEAQ (reference sequence). The CDR3 has 16 residues. Unmatched junction bases numbered 12, after V lost 5 bases and J lost 6 bases. CDR3 amino acids: CASSTRRDRMGNEQFF. For the CDR3, the DNA is TGTGCCAGCAGCACTCGCCGGGACAGGATGGGCAATGAGCAGTTCTTC. Full variable domain (missing parts from reference TRBV7-9 and TRBJ2-1): DTGVSQNPRHKITKRGQNVTFRCDPISEHNRLYWYRQTLGQGPEFLTYFQNEAQLEKSRLLSDRFSAERPKGSFSTLEIQRTEQGDSAMYLCASSTRRDRMGNEQFFGPGTRLTVL.

The rearrangement links TRBV18 to TRBJ1-2; D is perhaps TRBD1 (5 bases). Per the germline V gene, CDR1 is KGHSH and CDR2 is LQKENI. The CDR3 length is 15 residues. Trimming cost V 3 bases and J 3 bases, with 14 bases left between them. The CDR3 DNA reads TGTGCCAGCTCACCTGGCGGGGGAGCAGACTATGGCTACACCTTC. It codes for CASSPGGGADYGYTF.

J is TRBJ2-1 and V is TRBV7-9; 8 nucleotides agree with TRBD2. From germline, CDR1 is SEHNR and CDR2 FQNEAQ (reference sequence). The CDR3 sequence is 15 residues long. V was clipped by 5 bases and J by 8 bases; unmatched bases: 11. In nucleotides, the CDR3 is TGTGCCAGCAGCCACGGGCGGGGGGCCCTCCATGAGCAGTTCTTC. This sequence encodes CASSHGRGALHEQFF.

The J gene is TRBJ2-7, the V gene TRBV7-2; D might be TRBD1 (5 bases). V shed 5 bases and J shed 1 base, with 21 bases lying between them. The CDR3 has 17 residues. The V gene's germline CDR1 is SGHTA and CDR2 FQGNSA. Here the CDR3 DNA reads TGTGCCAGCAGCACTCCGGAGACAGAGCCTGGATCCTACGAGCAGTACTTC. Its protein is CASSTPETEPGSYEQYF.

The V and J genes are TRBV30 and TRBJ2-3, with a tentative D call TRBD1 (6 bases). V was cut by 2 bases and J by 3 bases, with 15 bases left in between. Germline V CDR1 and CDR2: GTSNPN, SVGIG (reference sequence). This CDR3 spans 15 amino acids. This CDR3 is CAWSLTGGRTDTQYF. In nucleotides, the CDR3 is TGTGCCTGGAGTCTGACAGGAGGAAGGACAGATACGCAGTATTTT.